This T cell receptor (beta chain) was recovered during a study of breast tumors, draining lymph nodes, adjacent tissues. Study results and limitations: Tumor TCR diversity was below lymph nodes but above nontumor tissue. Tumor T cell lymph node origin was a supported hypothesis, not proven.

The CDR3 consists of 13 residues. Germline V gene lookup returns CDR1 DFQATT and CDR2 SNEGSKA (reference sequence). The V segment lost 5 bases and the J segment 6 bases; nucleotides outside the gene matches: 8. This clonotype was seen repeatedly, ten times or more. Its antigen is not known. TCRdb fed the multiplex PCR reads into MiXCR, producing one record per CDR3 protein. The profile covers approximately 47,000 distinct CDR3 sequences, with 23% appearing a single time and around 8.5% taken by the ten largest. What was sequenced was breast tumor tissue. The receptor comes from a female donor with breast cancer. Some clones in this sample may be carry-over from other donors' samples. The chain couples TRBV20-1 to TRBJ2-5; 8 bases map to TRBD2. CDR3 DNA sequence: TGCAGTGCTTACCCGGGGGGGGGCCAGACCCAGTACTTC. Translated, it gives CSAYPGGGQTQYF.